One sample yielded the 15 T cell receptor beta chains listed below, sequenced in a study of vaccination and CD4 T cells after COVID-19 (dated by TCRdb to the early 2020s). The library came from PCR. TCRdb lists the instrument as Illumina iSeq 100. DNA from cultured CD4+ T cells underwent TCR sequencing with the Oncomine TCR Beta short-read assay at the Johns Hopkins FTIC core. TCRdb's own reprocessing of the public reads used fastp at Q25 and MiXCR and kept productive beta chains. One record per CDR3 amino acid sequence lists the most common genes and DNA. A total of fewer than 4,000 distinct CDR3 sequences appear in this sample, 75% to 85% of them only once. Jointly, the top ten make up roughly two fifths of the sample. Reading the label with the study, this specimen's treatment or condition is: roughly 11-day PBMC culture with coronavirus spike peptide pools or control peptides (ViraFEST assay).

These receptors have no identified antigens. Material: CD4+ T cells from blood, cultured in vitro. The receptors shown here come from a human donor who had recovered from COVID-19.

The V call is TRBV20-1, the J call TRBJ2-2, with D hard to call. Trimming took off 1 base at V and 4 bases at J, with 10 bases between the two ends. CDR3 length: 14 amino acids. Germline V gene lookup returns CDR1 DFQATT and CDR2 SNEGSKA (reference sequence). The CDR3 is CSARVTATTGELFF. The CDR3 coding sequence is TGCAGTGCTAGAGTAACAGCCACCACCGGGGAGCTGTTTTTT.

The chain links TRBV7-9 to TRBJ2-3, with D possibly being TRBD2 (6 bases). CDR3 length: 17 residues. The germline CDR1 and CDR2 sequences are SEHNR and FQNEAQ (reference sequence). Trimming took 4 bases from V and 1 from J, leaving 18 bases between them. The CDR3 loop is CASSSDLWASGTDTQYF. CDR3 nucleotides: TGTGCCAGCAGCTCGGACCTATGGGCTAGCGGCACAGATACGCAGTATTTT.

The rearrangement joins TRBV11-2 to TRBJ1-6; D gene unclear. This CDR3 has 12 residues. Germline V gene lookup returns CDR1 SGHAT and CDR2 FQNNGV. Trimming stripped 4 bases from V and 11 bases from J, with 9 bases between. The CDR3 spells CASSSGLPPLHF. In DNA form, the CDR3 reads TGTGCCAGCAGCTCCGGACTTCCACCCCTCCACTTT.

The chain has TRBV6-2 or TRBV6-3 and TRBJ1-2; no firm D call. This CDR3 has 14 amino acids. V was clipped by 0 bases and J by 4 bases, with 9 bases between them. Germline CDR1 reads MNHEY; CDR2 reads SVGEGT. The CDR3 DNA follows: TGTGCCAGCAGTTACTCGGCCGGGTTCTATGGCTACACCTTC. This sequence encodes CASSYSAGFYGYTF.

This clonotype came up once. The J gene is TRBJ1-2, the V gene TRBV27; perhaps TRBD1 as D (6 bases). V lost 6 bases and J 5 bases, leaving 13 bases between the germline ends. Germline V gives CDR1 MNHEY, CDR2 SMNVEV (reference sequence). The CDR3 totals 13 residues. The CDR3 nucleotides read TGTGCCAGCAGGTCACAGGGTCCGTATGGCTACACCTTC. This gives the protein CASRSQGPYGYTF.

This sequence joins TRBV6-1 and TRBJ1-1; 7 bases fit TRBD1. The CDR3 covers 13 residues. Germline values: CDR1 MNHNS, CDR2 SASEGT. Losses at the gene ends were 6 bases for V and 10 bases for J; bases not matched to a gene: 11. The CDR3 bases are TGTGCCAGCAGAGAGGGACAGTATGATTCAGCTTTCTTT. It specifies CASREGQYDSAFF.

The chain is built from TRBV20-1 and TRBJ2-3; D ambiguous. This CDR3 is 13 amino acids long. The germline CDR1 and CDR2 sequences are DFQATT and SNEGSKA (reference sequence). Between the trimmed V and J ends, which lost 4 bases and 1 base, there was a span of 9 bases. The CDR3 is CSAILPGTDTQYF. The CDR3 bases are TGCAGTGCTATCCTCCCCGGCACAGATACGCAGTATTTT.

The CDR3 sequence is CASSPRGVEYF. CDR3 in DNA: TGTGCCAGCAGTCCCCGGGGTGTGGAGTACTTC. The chain links TRBV28 to TRBJ2-7; D is possibly TRBD2 (5 bases). The CDR3 consists of 11 residues. V lost 5 bases, J lost 11 bases, and 13 bases lay in between. In germline, CDR1 is MDHEN, CDR2 SYDVKM. Supplemented by reference TRBV28 and TRBJ2-7, the full variable domain reads DVKVTQSSRYLVKRTGEKVFLECVQDMDHENMFWYRQDPGLGLRLIYFSYDVKMKEKGDIPEGYSVSREKKERFSLILESASTNQTSMYLCASSPRGVEYFGPGTRLTVT.

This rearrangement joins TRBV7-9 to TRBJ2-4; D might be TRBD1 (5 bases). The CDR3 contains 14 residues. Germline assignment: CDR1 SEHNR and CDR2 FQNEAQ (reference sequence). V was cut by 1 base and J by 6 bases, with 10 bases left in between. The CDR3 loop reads CASSLEDNPNIQYF. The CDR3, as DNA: TGTGCCAGCAGCTTAGAGGACAATCCAAACATTCAGTACTTC.

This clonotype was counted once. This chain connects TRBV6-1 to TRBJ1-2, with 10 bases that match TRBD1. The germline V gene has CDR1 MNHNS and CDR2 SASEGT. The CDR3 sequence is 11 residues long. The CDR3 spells CVGQGNYGYTF. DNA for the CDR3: TGTGTGGGACAGGGGAACTATGGCTACACCTTC.

The CDR3 loop reads CASSYSTRARADTQYF. In DNA, the CDR3 is TGTGCCAGCAGTTACTCGACCAGGGCGAGAGCAGATACGCAGTATTTT. The rearrangement joins TRBV6-5 to TRBJ2-3; possible D gene TRBD1, 5 bases. Trimming took 0 bases from V and 4 from J, leaving 14 bases between them. The germline gives CDR1 MNHEY, CDR2 SVGAGI. The CDR3 has 16 amino acids.

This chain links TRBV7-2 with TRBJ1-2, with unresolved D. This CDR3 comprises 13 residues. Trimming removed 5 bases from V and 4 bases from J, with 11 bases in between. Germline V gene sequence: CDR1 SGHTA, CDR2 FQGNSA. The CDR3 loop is CASSGMASYGYTF. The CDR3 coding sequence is TGTGCCAGCAGCGGTATGGCCTCCTATGGCTACACCTTC. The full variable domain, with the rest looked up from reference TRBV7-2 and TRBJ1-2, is GAGVSQSPSNKVTEKGKDVELRCDPISGHTALYWYRQSLGQGLEFLIYFQGNSAPDKSGLPSDRFSAERTGGSVSTLTIQRTQQEDSAVYLCASSGMASYGYTFGSGTRLTVV.

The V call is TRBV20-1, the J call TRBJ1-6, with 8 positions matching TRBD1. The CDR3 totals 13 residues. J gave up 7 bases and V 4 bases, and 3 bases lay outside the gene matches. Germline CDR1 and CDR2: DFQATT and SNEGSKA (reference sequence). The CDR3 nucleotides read TGCAGTGCTACGGGACAGGTGAATTCACCCCTCCACTTT. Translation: CSATGQVNSPLHF.

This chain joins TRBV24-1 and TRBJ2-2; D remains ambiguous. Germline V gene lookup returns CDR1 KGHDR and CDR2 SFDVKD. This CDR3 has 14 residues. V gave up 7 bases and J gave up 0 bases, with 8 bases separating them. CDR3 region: CATRDGPNTGELFF. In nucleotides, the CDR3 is TGTGCCACCAGGGACGGGCCGAACACCGGGGAGCTGTTTTTT.

The CDR3: CASSEQERRNTEAFF. CDR3 coding DNA: TGTGCCAGCAGTGAACAGGAAAGGAGGAACACTGAAGCTTTCTTT. The gene calls are TRBV6-1 and TRBJ1-1, with D uncertain. Trimming removed 2 bases from V and 1 base from J, with 11 bases in between. This CDR3 is 15 amino acids long. In germline, CDR1 is MNHNS, CDR2 SASEGT.